The clone carrying this TCR beta chain was observed a few times. Its antigen is not known. Via MiXCR, TCRdb re-called the RACE reads, giving one row per CDR3 protein. The table records fewer than 90,000 distinct CDR3 sequences, around 6.7% of them present only once. This sample was taken from a study of human T cells and chemical hapten exposure. Looked up from germline, CDR1 is SGHRS and CDR2 is YFSETQ. V was pared by 2 bases and J by 7 bases, with 12 bases between. This CDR3 comprises 13 residues. Overall study results and limits: TCRs above 1 in 1000 frequency did not change with DPC sensitization.

Described time point: patch test 2, 6 weeks after DPC sensitization. Treatment of the sample: therapeutic diphenylcyclopropenone sensitization with weekly scalp DPC. The input for sequencing was whole blood, taken in connection with sensitization to the hapten diphenylcyclopropenone (DPC). The genes are TRBV5-1 and TRBJ1-1; D remains unclear. The origin of this receptor is a woman in her 30s with alopecia areata. Some clones in this sample may be carry-over from other donors' samples. CDR3 nucleotides: TGCGCCAGCAGCTTACAGCCGGAGGTTGAAGCTTTCTTT. Amino acid sequence: CASSLQPEVEAFF.